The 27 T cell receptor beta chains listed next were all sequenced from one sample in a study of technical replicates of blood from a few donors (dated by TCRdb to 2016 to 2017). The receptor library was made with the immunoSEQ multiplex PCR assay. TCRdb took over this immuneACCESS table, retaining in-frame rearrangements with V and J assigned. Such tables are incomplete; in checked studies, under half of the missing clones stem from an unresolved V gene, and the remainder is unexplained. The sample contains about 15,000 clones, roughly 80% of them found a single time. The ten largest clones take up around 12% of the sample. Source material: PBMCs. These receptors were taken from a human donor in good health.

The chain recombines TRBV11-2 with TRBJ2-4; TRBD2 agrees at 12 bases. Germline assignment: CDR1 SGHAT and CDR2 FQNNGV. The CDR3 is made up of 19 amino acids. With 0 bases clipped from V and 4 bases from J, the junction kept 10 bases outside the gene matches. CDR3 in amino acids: CASSLDGTLLAGGKNIQYF. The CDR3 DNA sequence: TGTGCCAGCAGCTTAGACGGGACCCTTCTAGCGGGAGGGAAAAACATTCAGTACTTC.

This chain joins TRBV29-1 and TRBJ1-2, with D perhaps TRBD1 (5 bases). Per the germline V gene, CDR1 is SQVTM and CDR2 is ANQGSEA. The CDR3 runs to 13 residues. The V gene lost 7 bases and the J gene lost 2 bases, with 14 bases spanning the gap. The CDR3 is CSDRTGLNYGYTF. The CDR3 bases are TGCAGCGACCGAACAGGTTTAAACTATGGCTACACCTTC.

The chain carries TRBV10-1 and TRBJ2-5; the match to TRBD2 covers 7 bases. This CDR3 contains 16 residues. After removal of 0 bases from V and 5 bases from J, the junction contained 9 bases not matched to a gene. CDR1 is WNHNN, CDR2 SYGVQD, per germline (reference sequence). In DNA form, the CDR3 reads TGCGCCAGCAGTGAGTCTGGGGCGGGAGTGAAGGAGACCCAGTACTTC. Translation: CASSESGAGVKETQYF.

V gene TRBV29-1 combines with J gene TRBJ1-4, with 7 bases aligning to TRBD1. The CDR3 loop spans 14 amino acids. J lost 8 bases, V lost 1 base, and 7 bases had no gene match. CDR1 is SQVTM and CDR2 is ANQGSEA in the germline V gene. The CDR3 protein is CSVEGTGEEEKLFF. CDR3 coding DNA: TGCAGCGTTGAAGGTACAGGGGAGGAGGAAAAACTGTTTTTT.

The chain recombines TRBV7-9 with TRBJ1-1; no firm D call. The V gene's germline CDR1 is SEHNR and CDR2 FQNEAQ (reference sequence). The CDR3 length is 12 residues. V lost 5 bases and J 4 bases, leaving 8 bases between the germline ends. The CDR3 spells CASSVFGTEAFF. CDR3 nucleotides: TGTGCCAGCAGCGTTTTCGGCACTGAAGCTTTCTTT.

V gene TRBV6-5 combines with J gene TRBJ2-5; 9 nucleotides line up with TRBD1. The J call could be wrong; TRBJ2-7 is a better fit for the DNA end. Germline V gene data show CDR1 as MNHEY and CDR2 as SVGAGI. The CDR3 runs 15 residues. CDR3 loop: CASRRGQGSSYEQYF. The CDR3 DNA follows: TGTGCCAGCAGGAGAGGACAGGGGTCCTCCTACGAGCAGTACTTC.

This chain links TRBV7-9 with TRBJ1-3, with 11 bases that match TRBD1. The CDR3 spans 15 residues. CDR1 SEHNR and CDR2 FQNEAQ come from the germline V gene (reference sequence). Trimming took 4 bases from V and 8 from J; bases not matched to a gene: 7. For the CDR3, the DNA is TGTGCCAGCAGCTCCGGGACAGGGGGTCCAGACACCATATATTTT. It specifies CASSSGTGGPDTIYF.

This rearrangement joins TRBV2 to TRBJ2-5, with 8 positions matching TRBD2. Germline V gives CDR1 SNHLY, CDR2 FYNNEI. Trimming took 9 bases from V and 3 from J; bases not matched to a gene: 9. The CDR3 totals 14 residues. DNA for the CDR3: TGTGCCAGTCCGGGAGGGCCCCTGGAAGAGACCCAGTACTTC. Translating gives CASPGGPLEETQYF. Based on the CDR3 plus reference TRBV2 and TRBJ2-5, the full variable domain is EPEVTQTPSHQVTQMGQEVILRCVPISNHLYFYWYRQILGQKVEFLVSFYNNEISEKSEIFDDQFSVERPDGSNFTLKIRSTKLEDSAMYFCASPGGPLEETQYFGPGTRLLVL.

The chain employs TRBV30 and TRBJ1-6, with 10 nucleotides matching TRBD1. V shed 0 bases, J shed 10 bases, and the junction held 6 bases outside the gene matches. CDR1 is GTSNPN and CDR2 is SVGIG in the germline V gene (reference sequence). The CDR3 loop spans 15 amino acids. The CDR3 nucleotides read TGTGCCTGGAGTGTATCTGGGACAGGGGACTCACCCCTCCACTTT. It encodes CAWSVSGTGDSPLHF.

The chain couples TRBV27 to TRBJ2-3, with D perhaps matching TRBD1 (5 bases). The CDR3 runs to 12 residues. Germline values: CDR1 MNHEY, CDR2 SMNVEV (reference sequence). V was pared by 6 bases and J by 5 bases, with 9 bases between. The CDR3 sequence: CASRQTGDTQYF. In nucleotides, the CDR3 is TGTGCCAGCAGGCAAACAGGAGATACGCAGTATTTT.

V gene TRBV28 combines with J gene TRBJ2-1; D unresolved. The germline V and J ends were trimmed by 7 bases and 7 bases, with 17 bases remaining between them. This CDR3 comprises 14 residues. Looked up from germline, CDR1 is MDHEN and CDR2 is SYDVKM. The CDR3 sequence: CASKTPLTLNEQFF. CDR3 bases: TGTGCCAGCAAAACACCCCTTACCTTGAATGAGCAGTTCTTC.

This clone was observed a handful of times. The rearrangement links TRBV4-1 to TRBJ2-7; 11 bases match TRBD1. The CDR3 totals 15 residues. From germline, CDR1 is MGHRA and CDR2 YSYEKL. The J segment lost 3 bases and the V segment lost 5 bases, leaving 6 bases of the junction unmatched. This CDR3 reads CASSSGTGGLYEQYF. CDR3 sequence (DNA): TGCGCCAGCAGCTCCGGGACAGGGGGGCTCTACGAGCAGTACTTC.

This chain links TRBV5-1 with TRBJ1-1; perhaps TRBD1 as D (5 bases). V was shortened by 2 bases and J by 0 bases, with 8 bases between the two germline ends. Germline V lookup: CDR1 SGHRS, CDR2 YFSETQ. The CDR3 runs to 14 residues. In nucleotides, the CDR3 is TGCGCCAGCAGCTTAGGACATTTGAACACTGAAGCTTTCTTT. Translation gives CASSLGHLNTEAFF.

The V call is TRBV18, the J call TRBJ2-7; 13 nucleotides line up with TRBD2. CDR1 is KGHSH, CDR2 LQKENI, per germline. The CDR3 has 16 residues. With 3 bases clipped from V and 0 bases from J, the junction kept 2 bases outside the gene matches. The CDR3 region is CASSPRLAGGSYEQYF. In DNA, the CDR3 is TGTGCCAGCTCACCCCGACTAGCGGGAGGCTCCTACGAGCAGTACTTC.

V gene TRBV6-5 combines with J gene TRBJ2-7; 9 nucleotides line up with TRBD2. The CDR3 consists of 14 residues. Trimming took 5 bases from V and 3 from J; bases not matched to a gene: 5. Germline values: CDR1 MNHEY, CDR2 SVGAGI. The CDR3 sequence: CASSVAGDLYEQYF. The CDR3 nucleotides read TGTGCCAGCAGTGTAGCGGGAGACCTCTACGAGCAGTACTTC.

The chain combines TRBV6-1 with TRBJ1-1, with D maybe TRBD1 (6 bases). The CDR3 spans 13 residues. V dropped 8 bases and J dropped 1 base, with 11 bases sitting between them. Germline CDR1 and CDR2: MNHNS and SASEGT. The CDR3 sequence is CASGAQGNTEAFF. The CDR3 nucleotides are TGTGCCAGCGGGGCACAGGGGAACACTGAAGCTTTCTTT.

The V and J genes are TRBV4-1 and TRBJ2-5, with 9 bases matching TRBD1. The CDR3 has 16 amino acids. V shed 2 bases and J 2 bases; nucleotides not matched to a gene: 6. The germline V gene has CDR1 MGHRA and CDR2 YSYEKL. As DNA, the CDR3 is TGCGCCAGCAGCCAACCCGGACAGGGGACTCAAGAGACCCAGTACTTC. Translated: CASSQPGQGTQETQYF.

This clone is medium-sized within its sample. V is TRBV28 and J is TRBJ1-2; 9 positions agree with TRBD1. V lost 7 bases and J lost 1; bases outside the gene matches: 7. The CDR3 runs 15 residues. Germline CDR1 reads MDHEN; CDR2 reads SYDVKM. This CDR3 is CASTATGGYNYGYTF. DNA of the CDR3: TGTGCCAGCACCGCGACAGGGGGATATAACTATGGCTACACCTTC.

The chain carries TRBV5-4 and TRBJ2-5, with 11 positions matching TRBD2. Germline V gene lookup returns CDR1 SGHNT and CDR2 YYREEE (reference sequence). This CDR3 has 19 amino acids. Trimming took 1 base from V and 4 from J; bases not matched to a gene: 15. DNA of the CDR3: TGTGCCAGCAGCTTGTGGTCCGGGACTAGCGGAGGCGGACGAGAGACCCAGTACTTC. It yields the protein CASSLWSGTSGGGRETQYF. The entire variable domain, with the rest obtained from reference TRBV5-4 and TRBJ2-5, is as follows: ETGVTQSPTHLIKTRGQQVTLRCSSQSGHNTVSWYQQALGQGPQFIFQYYREEENGRGNFPPRFSGLQFPNYSSELNVNALELDDSALYLCASSLWSGTSGGGRETQYFGPGTRLLVL.

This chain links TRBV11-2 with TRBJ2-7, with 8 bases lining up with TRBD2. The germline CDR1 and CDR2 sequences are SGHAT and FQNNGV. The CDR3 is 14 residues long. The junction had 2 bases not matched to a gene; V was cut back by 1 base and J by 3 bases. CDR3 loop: CASSLGLAGYEQYF. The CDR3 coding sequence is TGTGCCAGCAGCTTAGGGCTAGCGGGCTACGAGCAGTACTTC.

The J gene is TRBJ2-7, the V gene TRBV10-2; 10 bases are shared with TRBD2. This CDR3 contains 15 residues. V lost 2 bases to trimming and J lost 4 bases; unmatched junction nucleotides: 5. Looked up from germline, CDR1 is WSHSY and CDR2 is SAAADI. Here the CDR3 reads CASSEVAGGQYEQYF. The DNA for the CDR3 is TGCGCCAGCAGTGAGGTAGCGGGGGGTCAATACGAGCAGTACTTC.

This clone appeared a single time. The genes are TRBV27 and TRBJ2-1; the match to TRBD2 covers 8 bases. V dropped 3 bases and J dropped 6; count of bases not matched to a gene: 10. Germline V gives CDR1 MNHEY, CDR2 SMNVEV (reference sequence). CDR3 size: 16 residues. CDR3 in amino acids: CASSFSGGPSTNEQFF. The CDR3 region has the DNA TGTGCCAGCAGTTTTTCGGGAGGGCCATCCACCAATGAGCAGTTCTTC.

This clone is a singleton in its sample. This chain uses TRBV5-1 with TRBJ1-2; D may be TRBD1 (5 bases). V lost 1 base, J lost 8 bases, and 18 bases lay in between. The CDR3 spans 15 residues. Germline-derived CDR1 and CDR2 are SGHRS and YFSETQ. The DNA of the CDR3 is TGCGCCAGCAGCTTGCCCTTGGGAGGGGAAGAAGGCTACACCTTC. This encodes CASSLPLGGEEGYTF.

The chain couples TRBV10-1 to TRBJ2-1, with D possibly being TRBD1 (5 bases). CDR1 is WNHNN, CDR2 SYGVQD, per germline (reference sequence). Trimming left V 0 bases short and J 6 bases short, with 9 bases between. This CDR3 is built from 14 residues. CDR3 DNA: TGCGCCAGCAGTGAGTCGGGGCTAGGCAATGAGCAGTTCTTC. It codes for CASSESGLGNEQFF.

CDR3 coding DNA: TGTGCCAGCAGCGTCAGCTCGTCCGGGAATCACCAGCGAAACTATGGCTACACCTTC. It yields the protein CASSVSSSGNHQRNYGYTF. This chain uses TRBV21-1 with TRBJ1-2. TRBV21-1 is labeled a pseudogene. The CDR3 has 19 amino acids.

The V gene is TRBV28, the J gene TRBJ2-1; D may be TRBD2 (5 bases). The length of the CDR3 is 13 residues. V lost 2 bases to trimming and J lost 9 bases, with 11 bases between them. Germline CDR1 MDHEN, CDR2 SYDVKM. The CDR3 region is CASSLTGNREQFF. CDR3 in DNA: TGTGCCAGCAGTTTAACCGGGAATCGTGAGCAGTTCTTC.

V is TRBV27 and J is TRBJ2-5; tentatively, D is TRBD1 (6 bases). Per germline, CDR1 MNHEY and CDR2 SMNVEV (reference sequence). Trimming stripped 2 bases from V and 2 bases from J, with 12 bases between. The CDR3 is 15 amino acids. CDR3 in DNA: TGTGCCAGCAGTTTAAGGGGGACGGGACAAGAGACCCAGTACTTC. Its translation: CASSLRGTGQETQYF.